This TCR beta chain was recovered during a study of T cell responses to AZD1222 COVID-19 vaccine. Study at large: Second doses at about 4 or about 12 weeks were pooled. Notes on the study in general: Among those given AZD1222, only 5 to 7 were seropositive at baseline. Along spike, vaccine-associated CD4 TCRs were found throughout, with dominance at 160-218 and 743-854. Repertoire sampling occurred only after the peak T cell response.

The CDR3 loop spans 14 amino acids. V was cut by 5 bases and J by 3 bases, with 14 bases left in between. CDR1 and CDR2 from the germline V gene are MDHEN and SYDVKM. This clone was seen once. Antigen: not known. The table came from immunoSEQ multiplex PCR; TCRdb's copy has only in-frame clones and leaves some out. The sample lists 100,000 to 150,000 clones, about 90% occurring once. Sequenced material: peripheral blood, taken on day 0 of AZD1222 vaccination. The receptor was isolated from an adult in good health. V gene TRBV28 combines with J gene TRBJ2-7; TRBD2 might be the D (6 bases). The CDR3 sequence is CASSTPGTVYEQYF. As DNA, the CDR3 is TGTGCCAGCAGTACCCCGGGGACTGTCTACGAGCAGTACTTC.